A selection of T cell receptor beta chains follows, all from one sample in a study of T cell changes during pregnancy in multiple sclerosis. Sequencing was performed with immunoSEQ multiplex PCR; in TCRdb, only in-frame clones are kept and a portion is missing. The sample carries tens of thousands of clones, roughly 92% recorded once. The material sequenced was CD4+ T cells from peripheral blood mononuclear cells, taken in the third trimester of pregnancy. These receptors were obtained from a female donor with multiple sclerosis, enrolled in a pregnancy study. Both conserved end residues are part of each CDR3. The D gene is left open where the match is weak. Size is omitted from some rows. Given values are once, few, many or a class for expanded clones.

j_call: TRBJ2-1
d_call: TRBD2
v_call: TRBV27
clone_size: .
cdr3_nt: TGTGCCAGCAGCCCCCCAATCCGGGACAGCGGGACTAGCGGCTACAATGAGCAGTTCTTC
cdr3_aa: CASSPPIRDSGTSGYNEQFF

j_call: TRBJ2-7
d_call: TRBD2
v_call: TRBV30
clone_size: .
cdr3_nt: TGTGCCTGGAGTCATGGACTAGCGCTAGGCGAGCAGTACTTC
cdr3_aa: CAWSHGLALGEQYF

j_call: TRBJ1-5
d_call: .
v_call: TRBV19
clone_size: .
cdr3_nt: TGTGCCAGTATACACGGGTCGGCGGGCAATCAGCCCCAGCATTTT
cdr3_aa: CASIHGSAGNQPQHF

j_call: TRBJ2-5
d_call: .
v_call: TRBV5-4
clone_size: .
cdr3_nt: TGTGCCAGCAGCTTGGGAGGGGGAGTAAAGACCCAGTACTTC
cdr3_aa: CASSLGGGVKTQYF

j_call: TRBJ2-3
d_call: TRBD2
v_call: TRBV6-6
clone_size: .
cdr3_nt: TGTGCCAGCACCTACGGACTAGCGGCCACAGATACGCAGTATTTT
cdr3_aa: CASTYGLAATDTQYF

j_call: TRBJ1-2
d_call: .
v_call: TRBV28
clone_size: .
cdr3_nt: TGTGCCAGCAGTTTCGGGGGAGGCTACACCTTC
cdr3_aa: CASSFGGGYTF

j_call: TRBJ1-5
d_call: .
v_call: TRBV7-9
clone_size: .
cdr3_nt: TGTGCCAGCAGCTTAGGAGGCCTTGGTGGGCCCCAGCATTTT
cdr3_aa: CASSLGGLGGPQHF

j_call: TRBJ2-7
d_call: .
v_call: TRBV6-5
clone_size: once
cdr3_nt: TGTGCCAGCAGCCTCCGGGGCGAGCAGTACTTC
cdr3_aa: CASSLRGEQYF

j_call: TRBJ2-7
d_call: TRBD2
v_call: TRBV28
clone_size: .
cdr3_nt: TGTGCCAGCGCCGTGACTAGCGGGATACTTCCGAATGAGCAGTACTTC
cdr3_aa: CASAVTSGILPNEQYF

j_call: TRBJ1-1
d_call: .
v_call: TRBV30
clone_size: once
cdr3_nt: TGTGCCTGGAGTCTCCTCCGCCTTTCCAGGTCCAGCTTCGAGATGAACACTGAAGCTTTCTTT
cdr3_aa: CAWSLLRLSRSSFEMNTEAFF